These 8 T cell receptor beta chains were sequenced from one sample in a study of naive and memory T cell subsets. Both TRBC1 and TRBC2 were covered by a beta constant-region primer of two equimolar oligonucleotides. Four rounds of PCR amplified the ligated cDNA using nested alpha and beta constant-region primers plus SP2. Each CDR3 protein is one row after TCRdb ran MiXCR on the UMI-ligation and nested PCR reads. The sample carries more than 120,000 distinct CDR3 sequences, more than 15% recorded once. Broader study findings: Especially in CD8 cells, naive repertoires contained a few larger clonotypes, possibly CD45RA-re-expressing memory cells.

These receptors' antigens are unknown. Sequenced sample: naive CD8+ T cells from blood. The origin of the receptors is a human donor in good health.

In DNA, the CDR3 is TGTGCCAGCAGTTACGGCCCCGCAAACGAGCAGTACTTC. It yields the protein CASSYGPANEQYF. The chain links TRBV6-5 to TRBJ2-7; D not resolved. V shed 2 bases and J shed 5 bases, with 10 bases lying between them. Germline CDR1 reads MNHEY; CDR2 reads SVGAGI. The length of the CDR3 is 13 residues.

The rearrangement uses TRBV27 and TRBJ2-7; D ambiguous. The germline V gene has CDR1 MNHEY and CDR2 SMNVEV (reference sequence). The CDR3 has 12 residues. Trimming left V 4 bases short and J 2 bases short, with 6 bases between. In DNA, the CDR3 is TGTGCCAGCAGTTCTTCAGCCTACGAGCAGTACTTC. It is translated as CASSSSAYEQYF.

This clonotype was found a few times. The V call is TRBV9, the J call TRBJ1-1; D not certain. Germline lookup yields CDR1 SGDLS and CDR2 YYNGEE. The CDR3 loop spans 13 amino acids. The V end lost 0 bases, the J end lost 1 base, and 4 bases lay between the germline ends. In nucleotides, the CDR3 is TGTGCCAGCAGCGTAGTGTCGAACACTGAAGCTTTCTTT. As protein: CASSVVSNTEAFF.

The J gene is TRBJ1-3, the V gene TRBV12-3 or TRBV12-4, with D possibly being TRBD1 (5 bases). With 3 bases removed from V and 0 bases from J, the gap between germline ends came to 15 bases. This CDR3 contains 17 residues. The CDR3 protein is CASSFVGPGTSGNTIYF. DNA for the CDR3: TGTGCCAGCAGTTTTGTTGGGCCAGGGACCTCTGGAAACACCATATATTTT.

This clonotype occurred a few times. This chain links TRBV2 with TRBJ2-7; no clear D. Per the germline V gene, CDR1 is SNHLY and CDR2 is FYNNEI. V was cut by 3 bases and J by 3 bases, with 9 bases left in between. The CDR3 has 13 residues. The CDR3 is CASSETINYEQYF. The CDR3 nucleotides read TGTGCCAGCAGTGAGACGATCAACTACGAGCAGTACTTC.

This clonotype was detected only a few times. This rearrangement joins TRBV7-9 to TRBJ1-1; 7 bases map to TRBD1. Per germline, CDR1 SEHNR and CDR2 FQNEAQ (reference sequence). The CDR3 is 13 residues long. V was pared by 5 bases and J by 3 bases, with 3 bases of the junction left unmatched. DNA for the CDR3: TGTGCCAGCAGCGGGGACAGAGACACTGAAGCTTTCTTT. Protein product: CASSGDRDTEAFF.

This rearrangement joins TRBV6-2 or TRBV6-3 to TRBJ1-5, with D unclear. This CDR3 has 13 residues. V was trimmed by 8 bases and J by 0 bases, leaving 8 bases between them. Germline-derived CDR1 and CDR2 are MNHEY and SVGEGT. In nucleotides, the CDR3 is TGTGCCAGCGGCCCGATTAGCAATCAGCCCCAGCATTTT. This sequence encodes CASGPISNQPQHF.

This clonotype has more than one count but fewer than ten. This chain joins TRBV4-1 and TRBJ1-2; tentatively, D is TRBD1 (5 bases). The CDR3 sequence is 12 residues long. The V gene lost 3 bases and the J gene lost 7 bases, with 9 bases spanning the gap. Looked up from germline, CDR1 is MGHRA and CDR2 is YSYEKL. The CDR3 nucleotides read TGCGCCAGCAGCCAGGGACGGATTGGCTACACCTTC. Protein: CASSQGRIGYTF.